These T cell receptor beta chains were read from a single sample in a study of blood T cell repertoires in COVID-19. The table came from immunoSEQ multiplex PCR; TCRdb's copy has only in-frame clones and leaves some out. The table lists under 200,000 clones, over 80% of them singletons, with about an eighth in the top ten. Sample: PBMCs or T cells enriched from blood (not recorded which). These TCRs come from an older woman who had recovered from COVID-19. CDR3s include the opening cysteine and the closing phenylalanine or tryptophan. Each record gives: D gene, CDR3 length, clone size, V gene, J gene, CDR3 DNA, CDR3 protein. The D gene is left open where the match is weak. Size values are once, few and many counts, or a class for expanded clones, and some rows have none.

TRBD2	19	.	TRBV23-1	TRBJ2-3	TGCGCCAGCAGTCATCCGTCGGGGGGGGCCGTAGTGAGCACAGATACGCAGTATTTT	CASSHPSGGAVVSTDTQYF
.	16	.	TRBV9	TRBJ2-1	TGTGCCAGCAGCGGAGGCTTTGACAGGACCTACAATGAGCAGTTCTTC	CASSGGFDRTYNEQFF
.	13	once	TRBV3-1/TRBV3-2	TRBJ2-5	TGTGCCAGCAGCCAAGCCAGCGGAGAGACCCAGTACTTC	CASSQASGETQYF
TRBD2	14	once	TRBV19	TRBJ2-1	TGTGCCAGTAGCCTAGCGGTAACCTACAATGAGCAGTTCTTC	CASSLAVTYNEQFF
TRBD1	18	.	TRBV4-1	TRBJ1-2	TGCGCCAGCAGCCAATTACAGGGGGCCGCCGACAATCTCTATGGCTACACCTTC	CASSQLQGAADNLYGYTF
TRBD1	12	.	TRBV28	TRBJ1-1	TGTGCCAGCAAGCAGGGACAGGGTGAAGCTTTCTTT	CASKQGQGEAFF
TRBD2	15	.	TRBV24-1	TRBJ2-5	TGTGCCACCAACACAAGGACTAGCGGCCAAGAGACCCAGTACTTC	CATNTRTSGQETQYF
TRBD1	13	.	TRBV10-1	TRBJ1-5	TGCGCCAGCAGTCGGACAGGGGGTCAGCCCCAGCATTTT	CASSRTGGQPQHF
.	15	.	TRBV2	TRBJ1-2	TGTGCCAGCAGTGAAGCGCTTGGGGGGAACTATGGCTACACCTTC	CASSEALGGNYGYTF
TRBD2	15	.	TRBV3-1/TRBV3-2	TRBJ2-1	TGTGCCAGCAGCCATCTAGCGGGAGGGATTGGTGAGCAGTTCTTC	CASSHLAGGIGEQFF
.	16	.	TRBV5-1	TRBJ2-2	TGCGCCAGCAGCTTGGGTATGCCGGGGAACACCGGGGAGCTGTTTTTT	CASSLGMPGNTGELFF
TRBD1	14	.	TRBV6-5	TRBJ1-2	TGTGCCAGCAGCCCAGAGACAGGGCCCTATGGCTACACCTTC	CASSPETGPYGYTF
.	15	few	TRBV7-3	TRBJ2-1	TGTGCCAGCAGCTTTGGCGGACAGAGCTACAATGAGCAGTTCTTC	CASSFGGQSYNEQFF
.	14	.	TRBV5-1	TRBJ2-1	TGCGCCAGCAGCTTGGCCTACGATGCCAATGAGCAGTTCTTC	CASSLAYDANEQFF
TRBD1	14	.	TRBV2	TRBJ2-5	TGTGCCAGCCGACAGGGGGCGCGGGGAGGAGCCCAGTACTTC	CASRQGARGGAQYF
.	14	.	TRBV6-1	TRBJ1-1	TGTGCCAGCAGTGAAAACAGGGAGAACACTGAAGCTTTCTTT	CASSENRENTEAFF